These T cell receptor beta chains were read from a single sample in a study of T cell repertoires in cytomegalovirus infection. The antigens these receptors bind are not known. TCRdb analysed the reads with MiXCR anew, one entry per CDR3 protein. The sample lists a few hundred thousand distinct CDR3 sequences; about 28% were seen once. The sample here was cultured PBMCs, taken from culture after CMV antigen stimulation. All receptors derive from a human donor in good health (CMV status not recorded). Some clones in this sample may be carry-over from other donors' samples. CDR3s include the opening cysteine and the closing phenylalanine or tryptophan. Each record gives: V gene, D gene, J gene, clone size, CDR3 DNA, CDR3 protein. The D gene is left open where the match is weak. Rows may omit the clone size; those that give it use once, few, many or a size class.

TRBV19	TRBD1	TRBJ1-2	.	TGTGCCAGTAGTATTGGAACAGGGGATGGCTACACCTTC	CASSIGTGDGYTF
TRBV5-1	TRBD1	TRBJ2-7	.	TGCGCCAGTGAATCAGGGGGCGCAGGATACGAGCAGTACTTC	CASESGGAGYEQYF
TRBV27	.	TRBJ2-1	.	TGTGCCACCAAGGGCTTTCCGTACAATGAGCAGTTCTTC	CATKGFPYNEQFF
TRBV3-1	.	TRBJ2-3	.	TGTGCCAGCAGCCAAGGTTCGATAAGCACAGATACGCAGTATTTT	CASSQGSISTDTQYF
TRBV27	.	TRBJ2-7	.	TGTGCCAGCAGTTTATCAGGGACGGCGAGCTACGAGCAGTACTTC	CASSLSGTASYEQYF
TRBV7-9	.	TRBJ2-6	.	TGTGCCAGCTTTAGTCGATGGGGAGTAACTGGGGCCAACGTCCTGACTTTC	CASFSRWGVTGANVLTF
TRBV29-1	.	TRBJ2-7	.	TGCAGCGTTGGGGGTGGACTTACCTACGAGCAGTACTTC	CSVGGGLTYEQYF
TRBV4-2	TRBD2	TRBJ2-2	.	TGTGCCAGCAGCCAAGAAGGAGCGGGAGGGCCCTACACCGGGGAGCTGTTTTTT	CASSQEGAGGPYTGELFF
TRBV28	.	TRBJ1-1	.	TGTGCCAGCACCATTCCGGGTTCCGACGAAGCTTTCTTT	CASTIPGSDEAFF
TRBV7-9	TRBD1	TRBJ1-4	.	TGTGCCAGCAGCCCAGGGACAGTAACTAATGAAAAACTGTTTTTT	CASSPGTVTNEKLFF
TRBV7-2	.	TRBJ2-7	many	TGTGCCAGCAGATCGCAGCAAAGCTCCTACGAGCAGTACTTC	CASRSQQSSYEQYF
TRBV7-2	TRBD1	TRBJ2-7	.	TGTGCCAGCAGCAGAACCAGGACAGGGGGCGAGCAGTACTTC	CASSRTRTGGEQYF
TRBV12-3/TRBV12-4	.	TRBJ1-1	.	TGTGCCAGCAGTGGAAGGGGTAGGGGTACTGAAGCTTTCTTT	CASSGRGRGTEAFF
TRBV19	.	TRBJ1-2	.	TGTGCCAGTAGTCATCGGAAGACAGGATCTAACTATGGCTACACCTTC	CASSHRKTGSNYGYTF
TRBV12-3/TRBV12-4	TRBD2	TRBJ2-7	few	TGTGCCAGCAGTTTTAGCGGGACCTACGAGCAGTACTTC	CASSFSGTYEQYF
TRBV6-5	TRBD1	TRBJ2-1	few	TGTGCCAGCAGTTCGACCGGGACAGGGTCGGCGTCCAATGAGCAGTTCTTC	CASSSTGTGSASNEQFF
TRBV28	TRBD1	TRBJ1-1	.	TGTGCCAGCGCGCGGACAGGGGTTAACACTGAAGCTTTCTTT	CASARTGVNTEAFF
TRBV7-3	.	TRBJ2-7	once	TGTGCCAGCAGCGCAGAATGGGGCCCAACCTACGAGCAGTACTTC	CASSAEWGPTYEQYF
TRBV6-5	.	TRBJ1-5	once	TGTGCCAGCAGTGCTGGGAGGGGAAGCAATCAGCCCCAGCATTTT	CASSAGRGSNQPQHF
TRBV2	TRBD2	TRBJ2-1	.	TGTGCCAGCAGGAGCGGGACTAGCTCCTACAATGAGCAGTTCTTC	CASRSGTSSYNEQFF
TRBV28	.	TRBJ2-3	many	TGTGCCAGCAGTCCGCCGGGGGCTGACGATACGCAGTATTTT	CASSPPGADDTQYF
TRBV28	.	TRBJ2-3	.	TGTGCCAGCAGCCACGGAGATACGCAGTATTTT	CASSHGDTQYF
TRBV27	.	TRBJ1-5	.	TGTGCCAGCAGTTTAGATTTCCAGGGCAATCAGCCCCAGCATTTT	CASSLDFQGNQPQHF
TRBV3-1	TRBD2	TRBJ2-2	once	TGTGCCAGCAGCCCCGGACTAGCGGGGGGGCGGAACACCGGGGAGCTGTTTTTT	CASSPGLAGGRNTGELFF
TRBV12-5	.	TRBJ2-5	.	TGTGCTAGTGGTTTGGTACAGGGTTCCCAAGAGACCCAGTACTTC	CASGLVQGSQETQYF
TRBV11-2	.	TRBJ2-1	.	TGTGCCAGCAGCACGTCCCGGGTTTACCAGTTCTTC	CASSTSRVYQFF